This record looks at one T cell receptor beta chain sequence and its context. Its target is unknown. The source of the sample is a study of OX40 agonist ivuxolimab in advanced cancers. Broader study findings: CD8+ T cells (on average) carried more expanded clones than CD4+ T cells.

Measured with immunoSEQ multiplex PCR; TCRdb has only the in-frame clones, and not every one. In the table there are around 60,000 clones, roughly 80% of which are singletons. This CDR3 spans 15 amino acids. Germline CDR1 is SGHTS and CDR2 is YDEGEE. V dropped 2 bases and J dropped 4; count of bases not matched to a gene: 6. Blood specimens came from baseline, cycle 4 day 1, and cycle 7 day 1. V and J are TRBV5-8 and TRBJ2-7, with 10 bases that match TRBD1. The material sequenced was CD4+ or CD8+ T cells sorted from blood, taken in a trial of the OX40 agonist ivuxolimab. The source is an adult with an advanced solid tumor such as melanoma, head and neck, liver or kidney cancer. This CDR3 reads CASSFDRGRGYEQYV. CDR3 DNA: TGTGCCAGCAGCTTCGACAGGGGGCGCGGGTACGAGCAGTACGTC.